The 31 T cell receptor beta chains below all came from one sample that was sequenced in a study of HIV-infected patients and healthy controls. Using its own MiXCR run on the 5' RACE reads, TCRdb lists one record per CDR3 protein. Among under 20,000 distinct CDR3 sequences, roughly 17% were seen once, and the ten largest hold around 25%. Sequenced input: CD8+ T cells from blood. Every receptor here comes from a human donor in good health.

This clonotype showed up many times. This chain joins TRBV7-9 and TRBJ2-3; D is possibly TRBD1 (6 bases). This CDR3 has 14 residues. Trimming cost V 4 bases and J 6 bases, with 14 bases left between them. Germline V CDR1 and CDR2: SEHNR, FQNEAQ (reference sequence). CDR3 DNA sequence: TGTGCCAGCAGCTCCAGCCCGCAGGGGGATACGCAGTATTTT. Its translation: CASSSSPQGDTQYF.

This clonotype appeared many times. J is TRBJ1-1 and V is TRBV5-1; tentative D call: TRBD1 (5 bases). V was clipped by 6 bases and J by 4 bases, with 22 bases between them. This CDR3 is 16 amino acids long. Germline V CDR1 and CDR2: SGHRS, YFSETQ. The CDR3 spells CASTQKMGLTGTEAFF. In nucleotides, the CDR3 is TGCGCCAGCACCCAGAAGATGGGGCTGACGGGCACTGAAGCTTTCTTT.

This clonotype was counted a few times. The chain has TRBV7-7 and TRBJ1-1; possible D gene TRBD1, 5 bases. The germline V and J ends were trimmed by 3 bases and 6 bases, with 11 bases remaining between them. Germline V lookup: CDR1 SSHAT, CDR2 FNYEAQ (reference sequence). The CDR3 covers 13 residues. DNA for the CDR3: TGTGCCAGCAGCTTTTCGTGGGACTCTGAAGCTTTCTTT. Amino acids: CASSFSWDSEAFF.

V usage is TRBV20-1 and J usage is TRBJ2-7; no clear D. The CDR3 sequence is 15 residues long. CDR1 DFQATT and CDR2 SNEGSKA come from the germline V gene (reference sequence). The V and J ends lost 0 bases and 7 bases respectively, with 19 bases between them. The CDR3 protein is CSARDQGTLLGEQYF. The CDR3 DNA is TGCAGTGCTAGAGATCAAGGCACCCTACTGGGGGAGCAGTACTTC.

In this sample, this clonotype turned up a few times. The CDR3 protein is CASSFPSLSSYNEQFF. The DNA for the CDR3 is TGTGCCAGCAGTTTTCCGTCGCTAAGCTCCTACAATGAGCAGTTCTTC. The chain recombines TRBV12-3 or TRBV12-4 with TRBJ2-1; no clear D. Trimming pared 3 bases from V and 0 bases from J, leaving 12 bases between. The CDR3 contains 16 residues.

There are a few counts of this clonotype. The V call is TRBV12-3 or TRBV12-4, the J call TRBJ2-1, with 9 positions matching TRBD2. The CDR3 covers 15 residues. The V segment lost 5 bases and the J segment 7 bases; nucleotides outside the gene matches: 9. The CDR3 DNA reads TGTGCCAGCAGTCCAGAGCGGGAGGCCGGGAATGAGCAGTTCTTC. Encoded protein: CASSPEREAGNEQFF.

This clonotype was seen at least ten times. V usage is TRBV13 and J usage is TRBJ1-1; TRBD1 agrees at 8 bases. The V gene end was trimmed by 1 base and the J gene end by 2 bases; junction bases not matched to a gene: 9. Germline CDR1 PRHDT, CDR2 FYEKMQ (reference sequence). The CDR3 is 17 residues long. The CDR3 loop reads CASSLAGQGLANTEAFF. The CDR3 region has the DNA TGTGCCAGCAGCTTAGCCGGACAGGGTTTAGCAAACACTGAAGCTTTCTTT.

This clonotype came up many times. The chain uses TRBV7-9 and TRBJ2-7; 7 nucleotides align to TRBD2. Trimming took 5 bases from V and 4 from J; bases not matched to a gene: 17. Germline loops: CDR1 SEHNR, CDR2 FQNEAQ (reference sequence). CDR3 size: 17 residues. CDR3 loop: CASSPERGLIEGYEQYF. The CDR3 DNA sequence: TGTGCCAGCAGCCCTGAGCGGGGCCTCATCGAAGGGTACGAGCAGTACTTC.

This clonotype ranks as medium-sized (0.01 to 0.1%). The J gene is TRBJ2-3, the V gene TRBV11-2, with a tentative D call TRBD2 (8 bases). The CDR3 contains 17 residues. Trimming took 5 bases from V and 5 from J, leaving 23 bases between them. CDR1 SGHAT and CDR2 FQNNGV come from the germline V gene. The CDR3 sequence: CASSPQGGLGDLDTQYF. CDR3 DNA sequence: TGTGCCAGCAGCCCCCAGGGGGGACTAGGGGATCTAGATACGCAGTATTTT.

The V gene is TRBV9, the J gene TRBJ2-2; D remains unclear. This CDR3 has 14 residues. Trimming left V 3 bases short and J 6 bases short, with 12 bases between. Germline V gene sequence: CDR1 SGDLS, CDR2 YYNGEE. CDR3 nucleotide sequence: TGTGCCAGCAGCGCCCCCGACCGGCCCGGGGAGCTGTTTTTT. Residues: CASSAPDRPGELFF.

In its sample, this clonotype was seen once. This chain's CDR3 is CSVVGTGELLQETQYF. CDR3 in DNA: TGCAGCGTTGTAGGGACAGGGGAGTTGTTACAGGAGACCCAGTACTTC. V and J are TRBV29-1 and TRBJ2-5, with 10 nucleotides matching TRBD1. Germline V gene lookup returns CDR1 SQVTM and CDR2 ANQGSEA. V was clipped by 4 bases and J by 5 bases; unmatched bases: 13. CDR3 size: 16 residues.

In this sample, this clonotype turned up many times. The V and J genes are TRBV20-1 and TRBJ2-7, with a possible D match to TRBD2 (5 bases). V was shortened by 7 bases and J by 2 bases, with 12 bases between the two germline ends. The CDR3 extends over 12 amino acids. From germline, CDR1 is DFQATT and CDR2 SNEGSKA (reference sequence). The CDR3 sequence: CSGRTGTYEQYF. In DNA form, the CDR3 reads TGCAGTGGAAGGACGGGAACCTACGAGCAGTACTTC.

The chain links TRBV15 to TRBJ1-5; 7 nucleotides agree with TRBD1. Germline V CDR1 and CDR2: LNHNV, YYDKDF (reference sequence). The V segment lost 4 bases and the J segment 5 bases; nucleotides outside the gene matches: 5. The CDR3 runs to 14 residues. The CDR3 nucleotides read TGTGCCACCAGCATGACAGGGCCTCATCAGCCCCAGCATTTT. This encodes CATSMTGPHQPQHF.

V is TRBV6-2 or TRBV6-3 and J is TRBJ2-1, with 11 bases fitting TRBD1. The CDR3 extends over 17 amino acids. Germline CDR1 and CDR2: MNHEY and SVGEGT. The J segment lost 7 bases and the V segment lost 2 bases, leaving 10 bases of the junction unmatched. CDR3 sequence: CASSYRPGTGGANEQFF. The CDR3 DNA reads TGTGCCAGCAGTTACCGGCCAGGGACAGGGGGGGCGAATGAGCAGTTCTTC.

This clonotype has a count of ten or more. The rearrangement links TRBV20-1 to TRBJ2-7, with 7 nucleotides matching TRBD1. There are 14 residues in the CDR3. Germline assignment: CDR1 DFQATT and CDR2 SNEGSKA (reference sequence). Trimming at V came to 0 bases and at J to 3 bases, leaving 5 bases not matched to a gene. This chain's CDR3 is CSARDGTDFYEQYF. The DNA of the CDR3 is TGCAGTGCTAGAGATGGGACAGATTTCTACGAGCAGTACTTC.

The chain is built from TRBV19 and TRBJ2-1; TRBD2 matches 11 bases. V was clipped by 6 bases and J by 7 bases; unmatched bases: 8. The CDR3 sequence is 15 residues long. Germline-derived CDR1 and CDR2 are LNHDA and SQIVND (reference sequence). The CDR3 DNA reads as TGTGCCAGTAGCGTACTAGCGGGAGTAGGTAATGAGCAGTTCTTC. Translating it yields CASSVLAGVGNEQFF.

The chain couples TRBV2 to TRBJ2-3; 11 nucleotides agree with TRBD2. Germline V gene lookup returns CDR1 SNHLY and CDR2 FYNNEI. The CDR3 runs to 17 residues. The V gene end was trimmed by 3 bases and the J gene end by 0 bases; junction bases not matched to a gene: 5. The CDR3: CASSESSGGTSTDTQYF. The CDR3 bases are TGTGCCAGCAGTGAGTCTAGCGGGGGGACTAGCACAGATACGCAGTATTTT.

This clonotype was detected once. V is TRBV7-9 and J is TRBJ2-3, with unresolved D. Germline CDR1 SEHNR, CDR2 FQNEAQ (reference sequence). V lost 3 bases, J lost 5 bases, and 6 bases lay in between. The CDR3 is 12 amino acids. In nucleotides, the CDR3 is TGTGCCAGCAGCTTTGGTGGAGATACGCAGTATTTT. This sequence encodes CASSFGGDTQYF.

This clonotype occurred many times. This chain's CDR3 is CSVDDRSASKETQYF. The CDR3 DNA is TGCAGCGTTGATGACCGCTCAGCAAGCAAAGAGACCCAGTACTTC. This rearrangement joins TRBV29-1 to TRBJ2-5, with unresolved D. The CDR3 covers 15 residues. V was shortened by 3 bases and J by 3 bases, with 17 bases between the two germline ends. The V gene's germline CDR1 is SQVTM and CDR2 ANQGSEA.

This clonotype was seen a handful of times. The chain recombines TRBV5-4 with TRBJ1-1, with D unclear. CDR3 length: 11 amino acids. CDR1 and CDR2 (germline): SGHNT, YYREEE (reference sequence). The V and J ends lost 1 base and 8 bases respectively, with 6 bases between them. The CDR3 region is CASSLSEEAFF. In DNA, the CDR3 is TGTGCCAGCAGCTTGTCCGAGGAAGCTTTCTTT.

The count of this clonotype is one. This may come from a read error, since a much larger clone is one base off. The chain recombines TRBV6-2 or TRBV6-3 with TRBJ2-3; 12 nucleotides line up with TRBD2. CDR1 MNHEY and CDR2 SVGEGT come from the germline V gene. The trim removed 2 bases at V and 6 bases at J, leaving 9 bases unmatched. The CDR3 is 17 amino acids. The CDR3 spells CASSYTKLAGGSDTQYF. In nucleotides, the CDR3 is TGTGCCAGCAGTTACACGAAACTAGCGGGGGGTTCGGATACGCAGTATTTT.

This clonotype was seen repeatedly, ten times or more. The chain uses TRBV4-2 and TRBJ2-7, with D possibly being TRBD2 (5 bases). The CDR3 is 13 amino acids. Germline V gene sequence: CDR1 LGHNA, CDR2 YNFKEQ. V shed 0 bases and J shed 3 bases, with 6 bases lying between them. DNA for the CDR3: TGTGCCAGCAGCCAAGATCGGGGCTACGAGCAGTACTTC. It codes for CASSQDRGYEQYF.

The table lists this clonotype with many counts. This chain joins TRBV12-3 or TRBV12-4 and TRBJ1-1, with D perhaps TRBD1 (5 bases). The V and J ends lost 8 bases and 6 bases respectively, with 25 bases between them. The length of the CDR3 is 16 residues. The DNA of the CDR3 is TGTGCCAGCGGCGTAAGCGACTGGGGGGAAGAATCTGAAGCTTTCTTT. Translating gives CASGVSDWGEESEAFF.

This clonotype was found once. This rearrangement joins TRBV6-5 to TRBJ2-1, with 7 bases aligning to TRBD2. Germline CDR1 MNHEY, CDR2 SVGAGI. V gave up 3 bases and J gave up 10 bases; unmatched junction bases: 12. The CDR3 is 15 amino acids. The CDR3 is CASSYNRGVAGEQFF. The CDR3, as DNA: TGTGCCAGCAGTTATAATCGGGGGGTAGCCGGGGAGCAGTTCTTC.

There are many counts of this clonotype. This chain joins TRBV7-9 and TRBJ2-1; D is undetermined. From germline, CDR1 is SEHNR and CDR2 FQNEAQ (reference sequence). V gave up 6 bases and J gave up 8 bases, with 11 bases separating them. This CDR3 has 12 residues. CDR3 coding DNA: TGTGCCAGCAGGGCGAGCGTGGATGAGCAGTTCTTC. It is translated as CASRASVDEQFF.

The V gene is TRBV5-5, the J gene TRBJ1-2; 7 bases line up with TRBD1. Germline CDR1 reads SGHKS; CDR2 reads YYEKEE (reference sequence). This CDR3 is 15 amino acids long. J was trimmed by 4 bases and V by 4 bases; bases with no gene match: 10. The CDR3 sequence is CASSGQDGLIYGYTF. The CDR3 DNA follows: TGTGCCAGCAGCGGACAGGACGGATTAATCTATGGCTACACCTTC.

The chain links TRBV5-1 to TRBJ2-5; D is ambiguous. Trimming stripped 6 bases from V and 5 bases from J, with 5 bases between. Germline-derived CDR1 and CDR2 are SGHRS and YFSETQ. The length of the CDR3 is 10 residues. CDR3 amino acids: CASNGETQYF. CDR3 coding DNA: TGCGCCAGCAACGGGGAGACCCAGTACTTC.

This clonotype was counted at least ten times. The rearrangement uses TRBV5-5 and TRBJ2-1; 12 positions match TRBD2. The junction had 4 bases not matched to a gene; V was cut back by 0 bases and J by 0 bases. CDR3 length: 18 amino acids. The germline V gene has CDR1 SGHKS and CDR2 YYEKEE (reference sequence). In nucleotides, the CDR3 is TGTGCCAGCAGCTTGGGTCGGACTAGCGGGATCTCCTACAATGAGCAGTTCTTC. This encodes CASSLGRTSGISYNEQFF.

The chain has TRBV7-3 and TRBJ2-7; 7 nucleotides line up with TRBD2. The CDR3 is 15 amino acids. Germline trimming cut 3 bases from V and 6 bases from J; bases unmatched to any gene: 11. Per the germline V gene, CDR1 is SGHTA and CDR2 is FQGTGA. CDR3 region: CASSLGGRGIGEQYF. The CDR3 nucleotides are TGTGCCAGCAGCTTGGGAGGGCGAGGGATAGGCGAGCAGTACTTC.

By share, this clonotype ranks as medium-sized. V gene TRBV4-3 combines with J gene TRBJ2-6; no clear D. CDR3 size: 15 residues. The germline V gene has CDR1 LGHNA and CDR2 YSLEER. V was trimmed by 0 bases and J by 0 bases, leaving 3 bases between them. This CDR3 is CASSQEPSGANVLTF. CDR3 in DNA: TGCGCCAGCAGCCAAGAACCCTCTGGGGCCAACGTCCTGACTTTC.

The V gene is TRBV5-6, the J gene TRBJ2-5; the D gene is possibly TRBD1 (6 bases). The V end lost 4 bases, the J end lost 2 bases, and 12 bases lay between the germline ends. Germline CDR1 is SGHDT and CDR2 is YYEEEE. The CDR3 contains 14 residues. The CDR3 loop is CASSTTGSQETQYF. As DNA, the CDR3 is TGTGCCAGCAGCACGACAGGTTCACAAGAGACCCAGTACTTC.